Listed here are 9 T cell receptor beta chains from one sample, sequenced in a study of graft-versus-host responses after intestinal transplantation. TCRdb's table, derived via immunoSEQ multiplex PCR, lists solely in-frame clones and lacks some. The table lists approximately 100,000 clones, around 88% of them singletons. The material sequenced was PBMCs, taken 255 days after intestinal transplant. These receptors were obtained from a human patient who received an intestinal transplant, so some T cells may come from the graft donor.

V and J are TRBV29-1 and TRBJ2-2; a possible D gene is TRBD2 (5 bases). Germline loops: CDR1 SQVTM, CDR2 ANQGSEA. CDR3 length: 14 amino acids. Deletions cut 6 bases from V and 6 bases from J, with 17 bases between. CDR3 in DNA: TGCAGCGTACCGCTGAGGGATTTCCCCGGGGAGCTGTTTTTT. Its protein is CSVPLRDFPGELFF.

V usage is TRBV28 and J usage is TRBJ1-2, with 7 bases matching TRBD1. The V and J ends lost 2 bases and 3 bases, in that order; junction bases with no gene match: 3. The CDR3 extends over 14 amino acids. Looked up from germline, CDR1 is MDHEN and CDR2 is SYDVKM. The CDR3 DNA follows: TGTGCCAGCAGTTTAACAGGGGCCTACTATGGCTACACCTTC. Translated: CASSLTGAYYGYTF.

This chain uses TRBV30 with TRBJ2-1; D might be TRBD1 or TRBD2, each matching 5 bases. Trimming pared 3 bases from V and 5 bases from J, leaving 8 bases between. Germline loops: CDR1 GTSNPN, CDR2 SVGIG (reference sequence). The CDR3 runs to 12 residues. CDR3 sequence reads: CAWSGADNEQFF. The DNA of the CDR3 is TGTGCCTGGAGCGGGGCCGACAATGAGCAGTTCTTC.

The J gene is TRBJ2-2, the V gene TRBV5-5; possibly TRBD2 for D (6 bases). V was trimmed by 1 base and J by 3 bases, leaving 13 bases between them. This CDR3 contains 16 residues. Germline V gives CDR1 SGHKS, CDR2 YYEKEE (reference sequence). The CDR3 coding sequence is TGTGCCAGCAGCTTGCCGGCGGGGCTCTACACCGGGGAGCTGTTTTTT. Translating it yields CASSLPAGLYTGELFF.

The CDR3 nucleotides read TGTGCCAGCACCATTACTCTGGGGGGCAGCCGTTATGGCTACACCTTC. Its translation is CASTITLGGSRYGYTF. The chain is built from TRBV6-6 and TRBJ1-2; D is perhaps TRBD1 (6 bases). CDR3 length equals 16 residues. V lost 7 bases, J lost 5 bases, and 23 bases lay in between. CDR1 and CDR2 (germline): MNHNY, SVGAGI (reference sequence).

The chain combines TRBV5-5 with TRBJ2-5, with a possible D match to TRBD1 (5 bases). In germline, CDR1 is SGHKS, CDR2 YYEKEE (reference sequence). The V gene lost 3 bases and the J gene lost 2 bases, with 11 bases spanning the gap. CDR3 length: 14 amino acids. CDR3 sequence: CASSWAGRQETQYF. The DNA of the CDR3 is TGTGCCAGCAGCTGGGCAGGGCGGCAAGAGACCCAGTACTTC. The complete variable domain, with remaining parts taken from reference TRBV5-5 and TRBJ2-5, reads DAGVTQSPTHLIKTRGQQVTLRCSPISGHKSVSWYQQVLGQGPQFIFQYYEKEERGRGNFPDRFSARQFPNYSSELNVNALLLGDSALYLCASSWAGRQETQYFGPGTRLLVL.

The genes are TRBV5-4 and TRBJ2-7; D is perhaps TRBD2 (5 bases). CDR3 size: 13 residues. Per the germline V gene, CDR1 is SGHNT and CDR2 is YYREEE (reference sequence). V was trimmed by 0 bases and J by 7 bases, leaving 11 bases between them. CDR3 in amino acids: CASSLEGGGEQYF. For the CDR3, the DNA is TGTGCCAGCAGCTTGGAGGGTGGCGGGGAGCAGTACTTC.

This chain links TRBV30 with TRBJ1-2; unclear D gene. Germline-derived CDR1 and CDR2 are GTSNPN and SVGIG (reference sequence). The CDR3 sequence is 12 residues long. V was cut by 4 bases and J by 2 bases, with 8 bases left in between. CDR3 amino acids: CAWTGGNYGYTF. The CDR3 DNA reads TGTGCCTGGACAGGAGGGAACTATGGCTACACCTTC.

The chain combines TRBV5-6 with TRBJ2-7; 11 bases fit TRBD2. The CDR3 has 15 amino acids. V shed 0 bases and J 2 bases; nucleotides not matched to a gene: 1. Germline V CDR1 and CDR2: SGHDT, YYEEEE. DNA for the CDR3: TGTGCCAGCAGCTTGGTTAGCGGGGGGGCCTACGAGCAGTACTTC. Translated: CASSLVSGGAYEQYF.